Below are 24 T cell receptor beta chains sequenced from a single sample in a study of T-cell reconstitution after alpha-beta-depleted transplantation in children. Using unique molecular identifiers, the investigators prepared the TCRbeta library. Each CDR3 protein gets one entry after TCRdb re-called the PCR reads with MiXCR. The sample lists 450,000 to 700,000 distinct CDR3 sequences; 27% were seen once. The sample here was PBMCs, taken before TCRalphabeta/CD19-depleted stem cell transplant. These receptors were taken from a boy in the first two years of life with Wiskott-Aldrich syndrome, due to receive a stem cell transplant.

This clonotype occurred a few times. V is TRBV15 and J is TRBJ2-2, with TRBD2 identical over 8 bases. V shed 0 bases and J 5 bases; nucleotides not matched to a gene: 2. The CDR3 is 15 amino acids. Per germline, CDR1 LNHNV and CDR2 YYDKDF (reference sequence). CDR3 loop: CATSRDGGRTGELFF. CDR3 nucleotides: TGTGCCACCAGCAGAGATGGCGGGAGGACCGGGGAGCTGTTTTTT.

This clonotype has a handful of counts. V gene TRBV11-2 combines with J gene TRBJ2-3, with D possibly matching TRBD2 (5 bases). From germline, CDR1 is SGHAT and CDR2 FQNNGV. The CDR3 covers 16 residues. The V and J ends lost 5 bases and 2 bases respectively, with 17 bases between them. CDR3 residues: CASSRTALDYTDTQYF. CDR3 nucleotide sequence: TGTGCCAGCAGCCGAACGGCGCTCGACTACACAGATACGCAGTATTTT.

The chain recombines TRBV5-5 with TRBJ1-2; tentative D call: TRBD1 (5 bases). The length of the CDR3 is 13 residues. V was pared by 4 bases and J by 8 bases, with 15 bases between. From germline, CDR1 is SGHKS and CDR2 YYEKEE (reference sequence). The DNA of the CDR3 is TGTGCCAGCAGCCAGGGTTGGGAAGGCGGCTACACCTTC. This sequence encodes CASSQGWEGGYTF.

This clonotype was picked up a small number of times. This chain uses TRBV12-3 or TRBV12-4 with TRBJ2-5; 9 positions match TRBD1. The V and J ends lost 3 bases and 4 bases, in that order; junction bases with no gene match: 15. This CDR3 spans 18 amino acids. The CDR3 nucleotides are TGTGCCAGCAGTTTCCCGAGGGGGACAGGGAGGCGATCAGAGACCCAGTACTTC. Its protein is CASSFPRGTGRRSETQYF.

The rearrangement links TRBV24-1 to TRBJ2-2; 8 positions agree with TRBD1. Germline V gene lookup returns CDR1 KGHDR and CDR2 SFDVKD. CDR3 length: 16 residues. J gave up 6 bases and V 4 bases, and 9 bases lay outside the gene matches. This chain's CDR3 is CATSEPGTGFAGELFF. The CDR3 DNA reads as TGTGCCACCAGTGAGCCCGGGACAGGCTTTGCCGGGGAGCTGTTTTTT.

In nucleotides, the CDR3 is TGTGCCAGCAGCCTTACCCCACCTGGGGAGCTGTTTTTT. Residues: CASSLTPPGELFF. The chain recombines TRBV28 with TRBJ2-2; D uncertain. V lost 6 bases and J lost 8, with 13 bases in between. Germline-derived CDR1 and CDR2 are MDHEN and SYDVKM. The CDR3 consists of 13 residues.

The V call is TRBV4-1, the J call TRBJ2-2, with D possibly being TRBD1 (6 bases). The V end was cut by 3 bases, the J end by 7 bases, with 12 bases between. The V gene's germline CDR1 is MGHRA and CDR2 YSYEKL. This CDR3 contains 14 residues. This CDR3 reads CASSQYRADGELFF. The CDR3 DNA reads as TGCGCCAGCAGCCAGTACAGGGCGGACGGGGAGCTGTTTTTT.

This clonotype was recorded a few times. This sequence joins TRBV20-1 and TRBJ1-5; D unclear. The CDR3 is 13 amino acids. Per germline, CDR1 DFQATT and CDR2 SNEGSKA (reference sequence). Trimming removed 3 bases at V and 4 bases at J, with 10 bases between. CDR3 coding DNA: TGCAGTGCTAGGACGGGCCCAAATCAGCCCCAGCATTTT. Translation gives CSARTGPNQPQHF.

The rearrangement uses TRBV4-1 and TRBJ2-1, with a tentative D call TRBD2 (5 bases). Per germline, CDR1 MGHRA and CDR2 YSYEKL. V shed 4 bases and J shed 4 bases, with 14 bases lying between them. This CDR3 is built from 15 residues. CDR3 loop: CASSPERAAYNEQFF. The CDR3 nucleotides read TGCGCCAGCAGCCCGGAGAGGGCAGCGTACAATGAGCAGTTCTTC.

This clonotype has just a few counts. The CDR3 protein is CASSQDRGEDEQFF. CDR3 sequence (DNA): TGTGCCAGCAGCCAGGACAGGGGAGAAGATGAGCAGTTCTTC. This chain connects TRBV27 to TRBJ2-1; 9 nucleotides agree with TRBD1. With 6 bases clipped from V and 8 bases from J, the junction kept 8 bases outside the gene matches. CDR3 size: 14 residues. The germline V gene encodes CDR1 MNHEY and CDR2 SMNVEV (reference sequence).

The chain combines TRBV7-9 with TRBJ1-5, with D possibly TRBD1 on 6 matching bases. Between the trimmed V and J ends, which lost 0 bases and 3 bases, there was a span of 15 bases. This CDR3 comprises 17 residues. The germline V gene encodes CDR1 SEHNR and CDR2 FQNEAQ (reference sequence). CDR3 sequence reads: CASSLAGRGTANQPQHF. CDR3 in DNA: TGTGCCAGCAGCTTAGCCGGCAGGGGAACGGCCAATCAGCCCCAGCATTTT.

This clonotype has a handful of counts. V gene TRBV29-1 combines with J gene TRBJ2-6, with TRBD1 identical over 7 bases. The V gene end was trimmed by 4 bases and the J gene end by 0 bases; junction bases not matched to a gene: 6. The CDR3 contains 16 residues. Per the germline V gene, CDR1 is SQVTM and CDR2 is ANQGSEA. The CDR3 region has the DNA TGCAGCGTTGGGACAGGTTTCAACTCTGGGGCCAACGTCCTGACTTTC. This encodes CSVGTGFNSGANVLTF.

V gene TRBV12-3 or TRBV12-4 combines with J gene TRBJ2-3; D is unresolved. The ends were cut back, 7 bases at V and 0 bases at J, with 11 bases in the middle. The CDR3 spans 14 residues. Here the CDR3 DNA reads TGTGCCAGCAAACCAGGACGTAGCACAGATACGCAGTATTTT. It encodes CASKPGRSTDTQYF.

This sequence joins TRBV12-3 or TRBV12-4 and TRBJ1-6; 8 bases are shared with TRBD1. This CDR3 is built from 17 residues. Losses at the gene ends were 5 bases for V and 3 bases for J; bases not matched to a gene: 9. Here the CDR3 reads CASSTGTGSVYNSPLHF. The CDR3 DNA follows: TGTGCCAGCAGTACCGGGACAGGTTCCGTCTATAATTCACCCCTCCACTTT.

The chain uses TRBV4-2 and TRBJ2-4, with 13 bases identical to TRBD2. V shed 0 bases, J shed 8 bases, and the junction held 4 bases outside the gene matches. Germline CDR1 is LGHNA and CDR2 is YNFKEQ. CDR3 length: 16 amino acids. For the CDR3, the DNA is TGTGCCAGCAGCCAAGAATGGACTAGCGGGAGTGACATTCAGTACTTC. Protein sequence: CASSQEWTSGSDIQYF.

The sample holds a few counts of this clonotype. The chain uses TRBV10-3 and TRBJ2-7, with D possibly being TRBD1 (5 bases). This CDR3 comprises 12 residues. Germline V gene sequence: CDR1 ENHRY, CDR2 SYGVKD. V lost 2 bases to trimming and J lost 7 bases, with 9 bases between them. The CDR3 region has the DNA TGTGCCATCAGTGAGATCAAGGGGGAGCAGTACTTC. It specifies CAISEIKGEQYF.

This clonotype was counted only a few times. The V call is TRBV7-7, the J call TRBJ2-5, with unresolved D. Germline V gene lookup returns CDR1 SSHAT and CDR2 FNYEAQ (reference sequence). The CDR3 covers 13 residues. V gave up 4 bases and J gave up 1 base, with 7 bases separating them. DNA for the CDR3: TGTGCCAGCAGCTCGGTAGCCCAAGAGACCCAGTACTTC. Its protein product is CASSSVAQETQYF.

A few counts support this clonotype. The rearrangement joins TRBV7-9 to TRBJ2-1; 11 nucleotides align to TRBD2. The germline V gene has CDR1 SEHNR and CDR2 FQNEAQ (reference sequence). CDR3 length equals 16 residues. V lost 5 bases, J lost 8 bases, and 11 bases stayed unmatched. The CDR3 DNA sequence: TGTGCCAGCAGCCTCTACCGACTAGCGGGAAGCGATGAGCAGTTCTTC. This gives the protein CASSLYRLAGSDEQFF.

The J gene is TRBJ1-4, the V gene TRBV6-5, with D possibly TRBD1 on 6 matching bases. Trimming removed 2 bases from V and 3 bases from J, with 10 bases in between. Germline lookup yields CDR1 MNHEY and CDR2 SVGAGI. CDR3 length: 15 residues. CDR3 sequence reads: CASSYARGANEKLFF. The CDR3 region has the DNA TGTGCCAGCAGTTACGCCAGGGGAGCTAATGAAAAACTGTTTTTT.

V gene TRBV7-2 combines with J gene TRBJ2-5, with TRBD2 identical over 9 bases. CDR3 length: 15 residues. After removal of 5 bases from V and 4 bases from J, the junction contained 8 bases not matched to a gene. The germline CDR1 and CDR2 sequences are SGHTA and FQGNSA. CDR3 amino acids: CASSLLAGIPETQYF. CDR3 DNA: TGTGCCAGCAGCCTCCTAGCGGGAATCCCAGAGACCCAGTACTTC.

The V gene is TRBV15, the J gene TRBJ1-1; D perhaps matches TRBD1 (5 bases). This CDR3 comprises 16 residues. Trimming left V 2 bases short and J 4 bases short, with 17 bases between. Germline lookup yields CDR1 LNHNV and CDR2 YYDKDF (reference sequence). CDR3 nucleotides: TGTGCCACCAGCAGAACCATTGGGACCGGTCCCACTGAAGCTTTCTTT. It translates to CATSRTIGTGPTEAFF. The whole variable domain, filled in from reference TRBV15 and TRBJ1-1, reads DAMVIQNPRYQVTQFGKPVTLSCSQTLNHNVMYWYQQKSSQAPKLLFHYYDKDFNNEADTPDNFQSRRPNTSFCFLDIRSPGLGDTAMYLCATSRTIGTGPTEAFFGQGTRLTVV.

There are a few counts of this clonotype. The chain links TRBV5-1 to TRBJ2-2, with 12 bases lining up with TRBD2. CDR3 length equals 17 residues. The ends lost 4 bases at V and 0 bases at J; junction bases unmatched: 4. The germline V gene encodes CDR1 SGHRS and CDR2 YFSETQ. The CDR3 protein is CASSPGTSGPNTGELFF. For the CDR3, the DNA is TGCGCCAGCAGCCCCGGGACTAGCGGGCCGAACACCGGGGAGCTGTTTTTT.

This chain connects TRBV5-1 to TRBJ2-1; 7 bases map to TRBD1. Germline V lookup: CDR1 SGHRS, CDR2 YFSETQ. The CDR3 has 14 amino acids. The J segment lost 1 base and the V segment lost 7 bases, leaving 5 bases of the junction unmatched. CDR3 region: CASRDSLSYNEQFF. CDR3 DNA sequence: TGCGCCAGCCGGGACAGTTTATCCTACAATGAGCAGTTCTTC.

A few counts support this clonotype. The rearrangement joins TRBV7-6 to TRBJ1-4; no reliable D call. This CDR3 region has 14 residues. V gave up 6 bases and J gave up 0 bases, with 8 bases separating them. Germline V gives CDR1 SGHVS, CDR2 FNYEAQ. This chain's CDR3 is CASRGGATNEKLFF. CDR3 coding DNA: TGTGCCAGCAGGGGAGGTGCAACTAATGAAAAACTGTTTTTT.